A single T cell receptor (beta chain) is shown here with its context. Its antigen is not identified. The data were obtained in a study of radiation and T cells in renal cell carcinoma. Study findings and constraints: From baseline, blood top tumor clonotypes peaked at 2 weeks post-radiation.

CDR1 and CDR2 (germline): WSHSY, SAAADI. CDR3 length: 11 residues. Trimming cost V 5 bases and J 8 bases, with 9 bases left between them. Time point reported: blood 2 weeks post-SBRT. Treatment given: 15 Gy SBRT to primary tumor, nephrectomy 4 weeks later. Serial blood draws occurred at baseline and 2 and 4 weeks post-SBRT. Produced via immunoSEQ multiplex PCR; TCRdb's table is partial and in-frame only. Altogether tens of thousands of clones are present, about 80% being singletons, with the ten largest covering less than 30%. J is TRBJ1-1 and V is TRBV10-2; TRBD1 might be the D (6 bases). This clonotype was sampled from an older woman with renal cell carcinoma. The sample in question was blood, obtained from a patient whose treatment included radiotherapy and nephrectomy. The CDR3 is CASSPDREAFF. CDR3 bases: TGCGCCAGCAGTCCTGACAGGGAAGCTTTCTTT.